The clone carrying this TCR beta chain has only one observation. Its specificity is unknown. The CDR3 runs 15 residues. The V end lost 3 bases, the J end lost 5 bases, and 17 bases lay between the germline ends. The V gene's germline CDR1 is SGDLS and CDR2 YYNGEE. This specimen comes from a study of shared clonotypes between healthy human individuals. Study observations and caveats: Naive CD4 clonotype sharing across four donors was about 5.3%. Limited genetic and exposure-history diversity came from having few donors.

Assay used: immunoSEQ multiplex PCR; TCRdb lists only in-frame clones, some missing. Here the sample spans fewer than 1.8 million clones, just under 99% being singletons. Sequenced sample: naive CD4+ T cells sorted from blood. Subset in this sample: CD45RA+ positively selected. V usage is TRBV9 and J usage is TRBJ2-5; D possibly corresponds to TRBD1 (6 bases). The receptor was isolated from a man aged 30-40 years in good health. CDR3 sequence reads: CASSAGQSFGETQYF. The CDR3 DNA sequence: TGTGCCAGCAGCGCTGGACAGTCCTTCGGGGAGACCCAGTACTTC.